This TCR beta chain is from a study of cytomegalovirus exposure and HLA in healthy donors (dated by TCRdb to the late 2010s). Broadly, across the study: An earlier analysis of under 600 of the donors reported roughly 270 Gb of sequence data and some 100 million unique TCR beta sequences from some 180 million T cells. An early release covering about 600 HLA-typed donors comprised approximately 300 gigabases of sequencing data and 85 million or so unique TCR sequences. The genetic ancestry cluster associated with self-reported Caucasian donors included 70% to 85% of the roughly 410 genotyped donors. The study aimed to test whether cataloging public T cell receptors could reveal signatures of past pathogen exposure. The T cell repertoires of several hundred subjects were profiled by immunosequencing and related to cytomegalovirus serostatus. A separate validation cohort of roughly 110 different subjects was used in addition to the 666-subject first cohort. High-throughput TCR immunosequencing, statistical association of individual TCRs with disease status, and machine learning were combined to predict cytomegalovirus infection status. To study patterns of TCR occurrence, a later analysis re-analyzed previously published TCR beta repertoires from around 660 donors and added high-resolution HLA genotyping. Rather than drawing on any new phenotypic data, the later analysis identified candidate immune exposures from TCR beta sequences and the way those sequences occurred across donors. In an earlier analysis of about 590 of the donors, high-throughput TCR beta sequencing was used to judge whether each TCR beta V gene segment behaved as functional or pseudogenic. Donor age, sex, ethnicity and CMV serostatus were compiled alongside the repertoire data. In a later genetic analysis, genome-wide SNP genotypes for about three fifths of the roughly 670 donors were used, and that subset was treated as a discovery cohort. Every discovery cohort repertoire had been produced on one sequencing platform. HLA typing included class I and class II loci at four-digit resolution. The number of donors typed differed by locus, with roughly 620-630 for A, B, C, DRB1 and DQB1, approximately 500 for DQA1, over 600 for DPA1, and 472 for DPB1. Four or five DR-DQ haplotypes were handled as single units for association and clustering because linkage in the cohort was strong. Among about 370 genotyped donors of the cohort, an average of roughly 230,000 unique TCR beta nucleotide sequences was sequenced per donor, of which 15% to 20% were non-productive. What the work shows at the level of the full study, not this receptor alone: In vitro tests confirmed that a few of the cytomegalovirus-associated TCR beta chains recognize cytomegalovirus antigens. HLA typing was unavailable for some donors at each locus, so association tests used only the typed subset. For the cohort, immune exposure information was limited to CMV serostatus. Some IMGT-functional V segments, including TRBV6-2 and TRBV6-3, could not be distinguished by the 87-base-pair reads and were therefore excluded. The authors suggested that the approach could potentially be extended to other disease states and immunological phenotypes. The cohort was sequenced for TCR beta chains only, and without alpha or paired-chain data the features that could be detected were limited. Linkage disequilibrium might explain the correlated functional status among segregating V segments, but an unknown experimental factor could not be excluded. According to a later analysis, parvovirus B19, influenza, CMV and Epstein-Barr virus appeared linked to several top co-occurrence clusters. A later genetic analysis associated a missense DCLRE1C variant with V-gene and J-gene trimming of TCR beta chains, and an independent cohort replicated the association. At a false discovery rate of 0.05, a later analysis linked under 20,000 TCR beta sequences to specific HLA alleles. A further reported finding was that TCR beta sequences accurately predicted the HLA-A and HLA-B alleles for most subjects in the first cohort. According to a later analysis, most CMV-associated TCR beta chains appeared to be HLA-restricted, and the HLA associations seemed to be driven largely by CMV exposure. An earlier analysis of around 540 of the donors showed that most TCR beta V segments appeared in productive rearrangements either about 87% or about 30% of the time, which broadly matched IMGT annotations. Compared with equally common non-associated chains, HLA-associated TCR beta chains in a later analysis were more clonally expanded and had lower generation probabilities. In a later analysis, TCR association rates were found to vary across HLA loci, with the most associated TCRs seen for DRB1 alleles and the fewest for HLA-C alleles. The earlier analysis of about 600 of the donors excluded roughly 17 rarely observed V segments, including chromosome 9 orphons, because counts were too low. Strong co-occurrence of HLA alleles, especially DR and DQ, made assigning TCR associations to individual alleles difficult. According to a later genetic analysis, donors in an Asian-associated ancestry cluster had fewer N-insertions in productive TCRs than the approximately 630-donor mean. A total of fewer than 200 TCR beta chains were listed by the study as associated with cytomegalovirus. A cluster of highly shared sequence variants was judged likely to represent a technical artifact of the sequencing pipeline. Cytomegalovirus status was reported to be diagnosed by the classifier with high specificity and sensitivity in both the original and validation cohorts. Sequencing depth was assumed to be roughly uniform across donors in the presence/absence analyses, though that assumption may not hold. While some public TCRs were present in many individuals, most TCR sequences turned up only very rarely across donors.

There are 13 amino acids in the CDR3, from cysteine to phenylalanine inclusive. The read is trimmed to its CDR3 DNA, 39 bases read in frame from base 1. The germline V gene provides CDR1 ENHRY and CDR2 SYGVKD. V sheds 8 bases and J sheds 0 bases, leaving 7 bases between their ends. This clone appeared a few times. Its antigen is currently not known. Base qualities were left out, and no much larger clone turns up one base away. The cohort was made up of approximately 670 healthy bone marrow donors. All cohort members were sampled while nominally healthy, although unrecorded immune exposures were likely present. The donor tested CMV seropositive and was one of the 289 seropositive cohort members. Every donor gave a peripheral blood sample, and the peripheral blood mononuclear cells from that sample were used for TCR beta sequencing. Genomic DNA extraction from the blood cell samples was performed with the Qiagen DNeasy Blood Extraction Kit.

Libraries were constructed by the immunoSEQ multiplex PCR assay. For the multiplex PCR, a mixture combining 60 forward primers for TCR Vbeta segments and 13 reverse primers for TCR Jbeta segments was used. The CDR3 region of rearranged TCR beta genes was amplified from genomic DNA with a multiplex PCR assay. Amplified TCR beta libraries were sequenced as 87-base-pair reads on the Illumina HiSeq System. On the authors' methods: A later analysis counted around 72 million unique TCR beta chains across the 550 to 800 repertoires, and roughly 10 million of these chains were shared by at least two donors. A nearest-neighbor algorithm error-corrected the raw reads and collapsed the reads into unique sequences, merging closely related sequences to remove PCR and sequencing errors. To assign V, D and J gene segments, CDR3 sequences were aligned to IMGT reference sequences. For a sequence to be retained, at least a six-nucleotide match to both a V gene segment and a J gene segment was required. A rearrangement counted as productive if the CDR3 had no stop codons and remained in frame with V and J, and every other rearrangement counted as non-productive. Following IMGT convention, CDR3 was defined as the stretch from the second conserved V-encoded cysteine up to the conserved J-encoded phenylalanine. The earlier analysis of approximately 590 of the donors excluded any sequence lacking an unambiguous match to a single V gene segment. An earlier analysis of roughly 590 of the donors called V segments functional above 56.7% productive rearrangements and segregating when the between-donor standard deviation exceeded 5%. A statistical classification framework was built to diagnose cytomegalovirus status from the catalog of TCR beta chain sequences. V and J gene assignment, in a later analysis, came from comparing TCR nucleotide sequences with IMGT/GENE-DB human TR gene sequences. In a later analysis, CDR3 sequences and most-parsimonious VDJ recombination scenarios were assigned using the TCRdist pipeline. A later analysis defined each TCR beta chain by its CDR3 amino acid sequence plus V-gene family, and excluded reads lacking a unique V-gene family. As a way to deal with suspected cross-contamination and a sequencing artifact, a later analysis dropped 592 nucleotide sequences that were highly shared and had low generation probability. For each public chain, a later analysis derived a clonal expansion index from normalized ranks of inferred template counts within each repertoire. In a later analysis, generation probabilities were computed using a VDJ recombination model fitted to out-of-frame rearrangements, and the results were checked against IGoR. A later analysis scored TCR-TCR, TCR-HLA and TCR-CMV co-occurrence with hypergeometric tests, applying a repertoire-size bias correction to TCR pairs. A later analysis estimated false discovery rates by permuting HLA or CMV assignments 20 times. In a later analysis, co-occurring TCRs were grouped using DBSCAN, and TCRdist sequence similarity was added for clustering within HLA-allele-positive subsets. For co-occurrence clustering, repertoires with fewer than 30,000 or more than 120,000 public chains were excluded, along with a handful of repertoires with anomalous nucleotide sharing. TCRdb took over this immuneACCESS table, retaining in-frame rearrangements with V and J assigned. Such tables are incomplete; in checked studies, under half of the missing clones stem from an unresolved V gene, and the remainder is unexplained. D and trimming were read from the DNA, whereas the V and J calls and clone size are those reported in that table. In all, the sample holds roughly 120,000 clones, and around 80% of those were seen once. Around 4.5% of the sample is in the top ten clones.

This clonotype was obtained from a man aged 30 to 39 in good health and CMV-seropositive. The receptor chain draws on TRBV10-3 and TRBJ1-4; the D gene is not confidently resolved. The sequenced material came from PBMCs. CDR3 sequence: CAIRDTTNEKLFF. The bases read TGTGCCATCCGAGATACAACTAATGAAAAACTGTTTTTT.